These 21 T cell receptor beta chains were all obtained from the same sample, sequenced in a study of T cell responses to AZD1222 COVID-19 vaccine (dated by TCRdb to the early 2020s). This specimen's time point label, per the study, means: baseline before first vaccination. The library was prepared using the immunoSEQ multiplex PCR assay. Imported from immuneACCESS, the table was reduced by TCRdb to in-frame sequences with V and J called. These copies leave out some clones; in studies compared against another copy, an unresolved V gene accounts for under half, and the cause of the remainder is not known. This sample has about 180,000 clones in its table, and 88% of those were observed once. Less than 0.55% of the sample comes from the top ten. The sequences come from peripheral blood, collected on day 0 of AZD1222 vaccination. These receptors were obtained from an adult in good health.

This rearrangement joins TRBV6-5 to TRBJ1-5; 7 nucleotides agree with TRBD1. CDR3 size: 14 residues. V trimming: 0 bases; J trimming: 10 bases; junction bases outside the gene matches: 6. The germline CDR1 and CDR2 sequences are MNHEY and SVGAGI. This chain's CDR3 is CASSYSSDRAPQHF. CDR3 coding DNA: TGTGCCAGCAGTTACTCCTCCGACAGGGCCCCCCAGCATTTT.

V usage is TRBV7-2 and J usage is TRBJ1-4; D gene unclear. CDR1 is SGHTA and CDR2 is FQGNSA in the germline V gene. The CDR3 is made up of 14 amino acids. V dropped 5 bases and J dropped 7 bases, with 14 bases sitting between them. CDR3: CASSPTSGGEKLFF. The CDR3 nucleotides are TGTGCCAGCAGCCCTACGTCGGGTGGTGAAAAACTGTTTTTT. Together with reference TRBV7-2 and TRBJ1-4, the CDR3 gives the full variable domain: GAGVSQSPSNKVTEKGKDVELRCDPISGHTALYWYRQSLGQGLEFLIYFQGNSAPDKSGLPSDRFSAERTGGSVSTLTIQRTQQEDSAVYLCASSPTSGGEKLFFGSGTQLSVL.

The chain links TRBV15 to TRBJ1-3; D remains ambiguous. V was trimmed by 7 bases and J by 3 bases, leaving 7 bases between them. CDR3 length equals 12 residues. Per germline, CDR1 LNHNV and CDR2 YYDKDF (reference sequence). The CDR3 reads CATKERGNTIYF. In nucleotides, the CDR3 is TGTGCCACCAAGGAACGTGGAAACACCATATATTTT.

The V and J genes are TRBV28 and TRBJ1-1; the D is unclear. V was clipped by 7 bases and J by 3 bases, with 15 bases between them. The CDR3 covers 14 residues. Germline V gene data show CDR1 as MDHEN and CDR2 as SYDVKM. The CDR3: CASILPGGDTEAFF. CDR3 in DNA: TGTGCCAGCATTCTCCCCGGCGGAGACACTGAAGCTTTCTTT.

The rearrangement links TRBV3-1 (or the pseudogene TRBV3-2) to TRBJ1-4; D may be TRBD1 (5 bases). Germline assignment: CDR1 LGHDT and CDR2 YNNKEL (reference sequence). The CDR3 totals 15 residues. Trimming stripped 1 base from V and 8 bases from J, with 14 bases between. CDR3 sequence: CASSQAQVYQEKLFF. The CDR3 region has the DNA TGTGCCAGCAGCCAAGCACAGGTATACCAGGAAAAACTGTTTTTT.

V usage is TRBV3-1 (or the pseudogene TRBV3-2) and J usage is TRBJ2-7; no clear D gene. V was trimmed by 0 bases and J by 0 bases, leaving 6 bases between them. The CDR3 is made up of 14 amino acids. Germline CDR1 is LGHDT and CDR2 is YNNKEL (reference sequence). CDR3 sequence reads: CASSQEDLSYEQYF. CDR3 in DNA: TGTGCCAGCAGCCAAGAGGACCTCTCCTACGAGCAGTACTTC.

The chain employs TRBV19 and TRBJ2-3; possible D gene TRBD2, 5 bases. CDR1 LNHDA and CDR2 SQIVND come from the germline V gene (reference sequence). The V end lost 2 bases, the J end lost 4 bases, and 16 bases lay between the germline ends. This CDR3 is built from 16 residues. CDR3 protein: CASSIYIAGRADTQYF. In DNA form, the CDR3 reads TGTGCCAGTAGTATATACATTGCGGGTAGGGCAGATACGCAGTATTTT. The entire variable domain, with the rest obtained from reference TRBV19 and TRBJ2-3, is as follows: DGGITQSPKYLFRKEGQNVTLSCEQNLNHDAMYWYRQDPGQGLRLIYYSQIVNDFQKGDIAEGYSVSREKKESFPLTVTSAQKNPTAFYLCASSIYIAGRADTQYFGPGTRLTVL.

The CDR3 region is CASRQDRVVEKLFF. The CDR3 region has the DNA TGTGCCAGCAGACAAGACAGGGTCGTTGAAAAACTGTTTTTT. V is TRBV6-5 and J is TRBJ1-4; 7 positions agree with TRBD1. After removal of 6 bases from V and 7 bases from J, the junction contained 8 bases not matched to a gene. This CDR3 is built from 14 residues. From germline, CDR1 is MNHEY and CDR2 SVGAGI.

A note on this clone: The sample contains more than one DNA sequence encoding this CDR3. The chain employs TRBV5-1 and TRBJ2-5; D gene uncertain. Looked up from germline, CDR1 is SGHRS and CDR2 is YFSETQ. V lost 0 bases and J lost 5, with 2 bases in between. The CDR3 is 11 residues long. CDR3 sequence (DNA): TGCGCCAGCAGCTTGGAGGAGACCCAGTACTTC. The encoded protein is CASSLEETQYF.

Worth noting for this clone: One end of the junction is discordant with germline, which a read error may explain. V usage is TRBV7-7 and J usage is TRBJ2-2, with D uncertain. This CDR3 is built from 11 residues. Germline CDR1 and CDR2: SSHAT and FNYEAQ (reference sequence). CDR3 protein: CASSPGRELFF. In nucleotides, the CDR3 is TGTGCTAGCAGCCCCGGTCGGGAGCTGTTTTTT.

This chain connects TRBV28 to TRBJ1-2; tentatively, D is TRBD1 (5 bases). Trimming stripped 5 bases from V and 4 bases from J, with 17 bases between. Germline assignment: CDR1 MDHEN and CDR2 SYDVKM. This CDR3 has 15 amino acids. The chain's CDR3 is CASSLISGVSYGYTF. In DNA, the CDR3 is TGTGCCAGCAGTCTGATATCGGGGGTCTCCTATGGCTACACCTTC.

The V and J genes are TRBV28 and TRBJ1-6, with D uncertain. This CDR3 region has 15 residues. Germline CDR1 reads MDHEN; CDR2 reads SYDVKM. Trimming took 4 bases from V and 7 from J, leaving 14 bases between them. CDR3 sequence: CASSSGRAANSPLHF. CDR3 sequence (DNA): TGTGCCAGCAGTTCCGGAAGGGCGGCCAATTCACCCCTCCACTTT.

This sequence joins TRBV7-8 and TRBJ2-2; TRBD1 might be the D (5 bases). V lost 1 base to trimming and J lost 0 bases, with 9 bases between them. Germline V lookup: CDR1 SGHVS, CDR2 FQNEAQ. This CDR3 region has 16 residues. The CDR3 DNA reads TGTGCCAGCAGCTTAGAAAGGGGATCGAACACCGGGGAGCTGTTTTTT. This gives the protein CASSLERGSNTGELFF.

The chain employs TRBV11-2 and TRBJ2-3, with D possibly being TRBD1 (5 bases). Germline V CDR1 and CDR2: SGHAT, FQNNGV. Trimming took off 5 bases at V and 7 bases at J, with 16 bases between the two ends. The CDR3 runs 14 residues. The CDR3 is CASSARQFSNTQYF. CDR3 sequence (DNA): TGTGCCAGCAGCGCCCGACAGTTCAGCAATACGCAGTATTTT.

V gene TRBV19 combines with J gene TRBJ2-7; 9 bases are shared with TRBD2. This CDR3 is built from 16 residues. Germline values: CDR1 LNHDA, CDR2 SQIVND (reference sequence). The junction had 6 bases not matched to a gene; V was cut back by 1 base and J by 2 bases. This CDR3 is CASSIGSGGATYEQYF. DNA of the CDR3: TGTGCCAGTAGTATAGGTAGCGGGGGAGCTACCTACGAGCAGTACTTC.

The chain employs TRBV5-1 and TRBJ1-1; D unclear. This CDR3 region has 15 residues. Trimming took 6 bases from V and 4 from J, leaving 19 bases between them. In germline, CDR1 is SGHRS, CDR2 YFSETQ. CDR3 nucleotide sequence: TGCGCCAGCACCCACATCTCGGGGTTAGGCACTGAAGCTTTCTTT. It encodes CASTHISGLGTEAFF.

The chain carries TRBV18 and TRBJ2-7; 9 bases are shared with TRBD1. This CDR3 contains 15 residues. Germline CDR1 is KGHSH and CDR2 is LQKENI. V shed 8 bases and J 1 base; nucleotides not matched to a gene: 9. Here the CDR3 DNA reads TGTGCCAGCGCGCTGGGGACAGGGAGTTCCTACGAGCAGTACTTC. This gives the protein CASALGTGSSYEQYF.

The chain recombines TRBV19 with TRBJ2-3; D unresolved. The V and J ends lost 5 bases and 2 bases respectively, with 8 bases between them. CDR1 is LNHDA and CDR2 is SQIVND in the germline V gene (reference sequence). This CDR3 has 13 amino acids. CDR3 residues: CASSSLNTDTQYF. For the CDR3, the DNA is TGTGCCAGTAGTTCTCTAAACACAGATACGCAGTATTTT.

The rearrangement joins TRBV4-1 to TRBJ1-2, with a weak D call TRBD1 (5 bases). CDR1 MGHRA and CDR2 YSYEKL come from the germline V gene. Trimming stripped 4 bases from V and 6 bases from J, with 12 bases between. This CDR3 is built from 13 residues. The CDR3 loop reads CASSPPGWNGYTF. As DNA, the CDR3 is TGCGCCAGCAGCCCCCCAGGGTGGAATGGCTACACCTTC.

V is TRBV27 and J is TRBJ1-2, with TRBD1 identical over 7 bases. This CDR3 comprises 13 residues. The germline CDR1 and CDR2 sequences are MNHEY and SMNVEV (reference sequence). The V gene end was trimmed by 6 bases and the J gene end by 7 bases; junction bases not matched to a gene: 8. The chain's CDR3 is CASSLTGPGGYTF. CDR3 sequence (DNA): TGTGCCAGCAGCTTGACAGGGCCCGGTGGCTACACCTTC.

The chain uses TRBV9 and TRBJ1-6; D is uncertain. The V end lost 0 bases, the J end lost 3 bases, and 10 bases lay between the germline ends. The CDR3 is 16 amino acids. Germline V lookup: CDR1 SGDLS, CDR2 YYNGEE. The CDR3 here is CASSVARGNYNSPLHF. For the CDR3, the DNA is TGTGCCAGCAGCGTAGCTCGAGGGAACTATAATTCACCCCTCCACTTT.